In this sample, the clone carrying this T cell receptor beta chain turned up once. Its antigen remains unidentified. The record originates from a study of cytomegalovirus exposure and HLA in healthy donors. Study-wide context: A subsequent analysis stated that the 100 to 150 validation repertoires were run on the same platform as the approximately 700 first-cohort repertoires. The study's findings and limits: Confirmation in vitro established that a few CMV-associated chains were specific for CMV antigens. While the bulk of TCR sequences proved rare, some public TCRs turned up in many donors. TCR clusters originating in the first cohort tended to co-occur in the 110 or so validation repertoires, according to a later analysis.

The method was immunoSEQ multiplex PCR; TCRdb's version includes in-frame clones alone and lacks a portion of them. The sample yields some 83,000 clones, 94% seen once. The CDR3 extends over 15 amino acids. Unmatched junction bases numbered 9, after V lost 6 bases and J lost 2 bases. In germline, CDR1 is SGHTA, CDR2 FQGNSA. This sequence originates from a woman aged 18-35 years in good health and CMV-seropositive. This chain connects TRBV7-2 to TRBJ2-7, with 8 nucleotides matching TRBD1. Sequencing was performed on PBMCs. CDR3 amino acids: CASSSGGPPTYEQYF. The DNA for the CDR3 is TGTGCCAGCAGTTCAGGGGGCCCCCCCACCTACGAGCAGTACTTC.